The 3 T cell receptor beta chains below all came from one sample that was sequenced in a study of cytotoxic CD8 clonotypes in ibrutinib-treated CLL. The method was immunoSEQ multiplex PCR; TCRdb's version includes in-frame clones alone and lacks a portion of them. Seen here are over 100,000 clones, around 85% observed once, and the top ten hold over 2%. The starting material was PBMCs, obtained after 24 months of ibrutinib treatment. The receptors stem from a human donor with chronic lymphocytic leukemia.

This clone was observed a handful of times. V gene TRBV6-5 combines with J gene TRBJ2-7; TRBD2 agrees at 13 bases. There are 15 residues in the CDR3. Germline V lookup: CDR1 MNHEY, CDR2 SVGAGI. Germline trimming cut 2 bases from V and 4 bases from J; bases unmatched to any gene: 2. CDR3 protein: CASSYRTSGSYEQYF. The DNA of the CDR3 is TGTGCCAGCAGTTACAGGACTAGCGGGAGTTACGAGCAGTACTTC.

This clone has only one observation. In nucleotides, the CDR3 is TGTGCCAGCAGCTATGGTCGCCAAGAGACCCAGTACTTC. Translated, it gives CASSYGRQETQYF. This chain uses TRBV7-2 with TRBJ2-5; D ambiguous. Per germline, CDR1 SGHTA and CDR2 FQGNSA. This CDR3 spans 13 amino acids. V was trimmed by 4 bases and J by 1 base, leaving 7 bases between them. Full variable domain (missing parts from reference TRBV7-2 and TRBJ2-5): GAGVSQSPSNKVTEKGKDVELRCDPISGHTALYWYRQSLGQGLEFLIYFQGNSAPDKSGLPSDRFSAERTGGSVSTLTIQRTQQEDSAVYLCASSYGRQETQYFGPGTRLLVL.

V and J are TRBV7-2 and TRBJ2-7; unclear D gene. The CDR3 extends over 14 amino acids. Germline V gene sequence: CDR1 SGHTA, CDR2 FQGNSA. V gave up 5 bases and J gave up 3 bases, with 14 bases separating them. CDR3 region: CASSPSQVLYEQYF. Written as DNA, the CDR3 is TGTGCCAGCAGCCCCAGCCAGGTCCTCTACGAGCAGTACTTC.